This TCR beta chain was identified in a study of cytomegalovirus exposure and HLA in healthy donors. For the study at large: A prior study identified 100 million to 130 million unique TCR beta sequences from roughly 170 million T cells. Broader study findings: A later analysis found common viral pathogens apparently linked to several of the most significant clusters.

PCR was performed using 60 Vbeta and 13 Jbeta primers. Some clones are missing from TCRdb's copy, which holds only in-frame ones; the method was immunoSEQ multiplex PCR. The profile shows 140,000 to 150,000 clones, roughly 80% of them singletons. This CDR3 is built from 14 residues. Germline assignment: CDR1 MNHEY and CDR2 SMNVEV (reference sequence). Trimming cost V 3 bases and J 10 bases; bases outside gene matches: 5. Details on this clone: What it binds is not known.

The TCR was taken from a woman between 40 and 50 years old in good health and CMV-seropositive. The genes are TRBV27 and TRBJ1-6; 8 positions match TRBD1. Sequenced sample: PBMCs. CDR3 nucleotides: TGTGCCAGCAGTTTTACGACAGGGGTGTCACCCCTCCACTTT. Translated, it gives CASSFTTGVSPLHF.